Here is one TCR beta chain with its context. No antigen is known for it. No much larger clonotype is one base removed from it; base qualities were not supplied. This entry is derived from a study of blood T cell repertoires in COVID-19 (dated by TCRdb to about 2020). Some background on the complete study: Samples covering the acute and convalescent phases of COVID-19 were provided by collaborators in the United States, Italy and Spain. The samples were drawn from the first 160 participants of the ongoing ImmuneRACE study and from 950 to 1,500 subjects provided by 6 global collaborators. The prospective study material was composed of cDNA or gDNA derived from T cells, B-cell-depleted T cells, or PBMCs. Nearly every sample came with metadata listing a de-identified subject ID, COVID-19 status, age in years and sex. Where HLA class I and class II types were available, the types were taken from metadata supplied by the sample provider, not from assay-based typing. The repertoires were released in a freely available public database intended as a resource for research on the immune response to SARS-CoV-2. Deeply sampled blood TCRbeta repertoires from subjects exposed to, actively infected with, or recovered from COVID-19 were included in the dataset. Beyond this particular receptor, the publication reports: The amount of clinical and demographic metadata varied by source and participant and was provided uncurated.

TCRbeta CDR3 regions were amplified from genomic DNA using the immunoSEQ Assay, a bias-controlled multiplex PCR. As for the original processing: Nucleated cell counts per sample were estimated from amplification of reference gene primers within the assay. To quantify the absolute abundance of each unique TCRbeta CDR3 rearrangement, sequence reads were collapsed and filtered. For each sample, productive Simpson clonality was calculated as the square root of Simpson's diversity index over productive rearrangements. Entries here come from immuneACCESS through TCRdb and include only in-frame sequences with V and J called. Some clones fail to appear in such tables; in the studies checked, an unresolved V gene covers under half of the shortfall, and the cause of the remainder is unknown. For V, J and clone size, that table is used; D and trimming come from the DNA. This sample lists 40,000 to 45,000 clones; about nine tenths were detected once. Of the sample, under 25% is held by the ten largest clones.

V trim: 1 base; J trim: 5 bases; unmatched bases: 9. CDR1 and CDR2 are read off the germline V gene as KGHDR and SFDVKD. CDR3 length: 16 amino acids, cysteine to phenylalanine. Only the CDR3 DNA is retained, 48 bases long and in frame from the first base. The collaborating institutions used their own protocols to collect whole blood in K2EDTA tubes. Collaborator samples were shipped for TCRbeta analysis as frozen whole blood, isolated PBMCs, or DNA extracted from either sample type. Sequencing was performed on peripheral blood. The chain uses TRBV24-1 and TRBJ2-7; 8 junctional bases match TRBD1. This receptor was taken from a middle-aged man with active COVID-19. The DNA reads TGTGCCACCAGTGATTTTTCGGGGACAGGTACCGACGAGCAGTACTTC. This translates into CATSDFSGTGTDEQYF.